The T cell receptor (beta chain) described here comes from a study of shared clonotypes between healthy human individuals. Trimming left V 2 bases short and J 2 bases short, with 16 bases between. Germline CDR1 reads SGHTA; CDR2 reads FQGNSA. This CDR3 contains 17 residues. Every subset had its genomic DNA shared out evenly among several immunoSEQ plates. Some clones are missing from TCRdb's copy, which holds only in-frame ones; the method was immunoSEQ multiplex PCR. The sample has more than 900,000 clones, more than 75% seen once; the top ten hold under 0.8%. In its sample, this clone was seen a few times.

The sequencing input was memory CD4+ T cells from PBMCs. The subset: CD45RA-negative fraction. The TCR sequence derives from a man between 18 and 35 years old in good health. Some clones in this sample may be carry-over from other donors' samples. The chain carries TRBV7-2 and TRBJ1-3, with D unresolved. CDR3 coding DNA: TGTGCCAGCAGCTTAATCTGGGCGAGTGGGCCTGGAAACACCATATATTTT. Amino acid sequence: CASSLIWASGPGNTIYF.